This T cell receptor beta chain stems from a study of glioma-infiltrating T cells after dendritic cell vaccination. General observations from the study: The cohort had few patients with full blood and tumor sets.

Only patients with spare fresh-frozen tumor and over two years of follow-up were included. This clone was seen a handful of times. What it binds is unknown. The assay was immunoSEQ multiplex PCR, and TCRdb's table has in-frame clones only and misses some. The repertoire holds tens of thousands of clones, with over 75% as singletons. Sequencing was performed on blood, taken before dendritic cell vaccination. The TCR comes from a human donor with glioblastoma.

CDR3 loop: CASSPPDRNTGELFF. In nucleotides, the CDR3 is TGCGCCAGCAGCCCCCCGGACAGGAACACCGGGGAGCTGTTTTTT. This chain joins TRBV4-1 and TRBJ2-2, with TRBD1 as a possible D gene (6 bases). V was clipped by 4 bases and J by 1 base, with 10 bases between them. Per the germline V gene, CDR1 is MGHRA and CDR2 is YSYEKL. The CDR3 runs to 15 residues.